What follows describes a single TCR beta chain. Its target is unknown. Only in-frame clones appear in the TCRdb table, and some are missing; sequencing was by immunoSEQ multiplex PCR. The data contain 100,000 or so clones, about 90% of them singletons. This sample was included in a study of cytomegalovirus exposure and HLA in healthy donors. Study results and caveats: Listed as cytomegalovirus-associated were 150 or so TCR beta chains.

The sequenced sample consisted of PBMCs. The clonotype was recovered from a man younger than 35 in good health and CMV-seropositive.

As DNA, the CDR3 is TGTGCCAGCTCAACAATCACAGATACGCAGTATTTT. Translating it yields CASSTITDTQYF. The chain recombines TRBV18 with TRBJ2-3; D unresolved. Germline V lookup: CDR1 KGHSH, CDR2 LQKENI. V was trimmed by 5 bases and J by 2 bases, leaving 5 bases between them. CDR3 length: 12 amino acids. Drawing the rest from reference TRBV18 and TRBJ2-3, the complete variable domain is NAGVMQNPRHLVRRRGQEARLRCSPMKGHSHVYWYRQLPEEGLKFMVYLQKENIIDESGMPKERFSAEFPKEGPSILRIQQVVRGDSAAYFCASSTITDTQYFGPGTRLTVL.